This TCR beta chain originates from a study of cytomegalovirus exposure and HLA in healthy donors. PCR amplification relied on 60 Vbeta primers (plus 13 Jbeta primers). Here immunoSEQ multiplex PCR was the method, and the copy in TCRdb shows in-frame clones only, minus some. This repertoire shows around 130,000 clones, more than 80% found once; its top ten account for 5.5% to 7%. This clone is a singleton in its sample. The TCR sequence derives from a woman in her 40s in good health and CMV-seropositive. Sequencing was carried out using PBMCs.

DNA of the CDR3: TGTGCCAGCAGTCCACAGGGGGGTGAAGCTTTCTTT. Protein product: CASSPQGGEAFF. This chain uses TRBV6-5 with TRBJ1-1, with 8 bases matching TRBD1. Germline V gene data show CDR1 as MNHEY and CDR2 as SVGAGI. V lost 5 bases to trimming and J lost 7 bases; unmatched junction nucleotides: 3. This CDR3 is built from 12 residues.